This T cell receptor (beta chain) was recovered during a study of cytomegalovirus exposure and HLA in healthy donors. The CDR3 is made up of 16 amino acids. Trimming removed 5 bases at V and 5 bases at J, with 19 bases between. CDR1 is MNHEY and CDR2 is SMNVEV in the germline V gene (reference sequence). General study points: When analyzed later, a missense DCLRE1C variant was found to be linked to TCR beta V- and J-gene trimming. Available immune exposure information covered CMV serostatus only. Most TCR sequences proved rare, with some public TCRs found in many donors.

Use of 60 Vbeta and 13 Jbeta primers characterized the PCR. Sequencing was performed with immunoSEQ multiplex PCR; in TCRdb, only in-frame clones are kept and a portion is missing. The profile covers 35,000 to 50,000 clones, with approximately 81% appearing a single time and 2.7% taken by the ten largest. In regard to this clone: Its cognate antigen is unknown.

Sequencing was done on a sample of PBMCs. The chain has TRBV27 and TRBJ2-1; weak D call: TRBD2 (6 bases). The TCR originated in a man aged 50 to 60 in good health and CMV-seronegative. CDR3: CASSGGLGRVDNEQFF. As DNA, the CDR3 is TGTGCCAGCAGTGGAGGGTTGGGAAGGGTTGACAATGAGCAGTTCTTC.